The T cell receptor beta chain described here comes from a study of cytomegalovirus exposure and HLA in healthy donors. The PCR used 60 Vbeta and 13 Jbeta primers. TCRdb's table, derived via immunoSEQ multiplex PCR, lists solely in-frame clones and lacks some. Of 180,000 or so clones in the sample, approximately 80% were seen once. This clone was found a few times. The V gene lost 5 bases and the J gene lost 4 bases, with 20 bases spanning the gap. Germline CDR1 reads SGHTA; CDR2 reads FQGNSA. The CDR3 length is 16 residues. J is TRBJ2-5 and V is TRBV7-2; weak D call: TRBD2 (6 bases). The sample was PBMCs. The receptor comes from a female donor in good health and CMV-seronegative. DNA of the CDR3: TGTGCCAGCAGCCCCTCGACTAGACCCTCGGGAGAGACCCAGTACTTC. This translates into CASSPSTRPSGETQYF.